This T cell receptor (beta chain) was captured in a study of cytotoxic CD8 clonotypes in ibrutinib-treated CLL. V was shortened by 11 bases and J by 6 bases, with 12 bases between the two germline ends. Germline V gene data show CDR1 as LNHNV and CDR2 as YYDKDF (reference sequence). The CDR3 contains 11 residues. Data came from immunoSEQ multiplex PCR; TCRdb stores just in-frame clones and leaves some out. In the table there are about 300,000 clones, 60% to 80% of which are singletons. A single count supports this clone. The V and J genes are TRBV15 and TRBJ2-3; unclear D gene. This specimen consisted of PBMCs, obtained at disease progression, from a patient treated with ibrutinib. This receptor was identified in a human donor with chronic lymphocytic leukemia. CDR3 protein: CAVRGKDTQYF. Written as DNA, the CDR3 is TGTGCCGTCCGTGGGAAGGATACGCAGTATTTT.